This T cell receptor beta chain was captured by sequencing in a study of post-analysis software for immune sequencing data. Study-level findings and limits: Five TRBV segments, TRBV5-6, TRBV5-1 and TRBV20-1 among them, were found more frequent in patients than controls.

Built from TCR beta cDNA, the libraries had unique molecular identifiers in them. Via MiXCR, TCRdb re-called the PCR reads, giving one row per CDR3 protein. The repertoire has about 820,000 distinct CDR3 sequences, roughly 50% of them found once; the top ten carry approximately 4.5%. As regards this clonotype: The antigen is unknown.

V dropped 6 bases and J dropped 0 bases, with 21 bases sitting between them. The CDR3 extends over 18 amino acids. Germline V gene sequence: CDR1 MNHEY, CDR2 SMNVEV (reference sequence). The clonotype was recovered from a girl aged 10 to 17 with multiple sclerosis. The chain couples TRBV27 to TRBJ2-4, with D maybe TRBD1 (5 bases). Material for sequencing was blood. CDR3 nucleotides: TGTGCCAGCAGCCCAACCGACTGGGGCCTGACAGCCAAAAACATTCAGTACTTC. This sequence encodes CASSPTDWGLTAKNIQYF.